The clone carrying this T cell receptor beta chain was seen a handful of times. What it binds is not known. The same CDR3 is also encoded by other DNA sequences in this sample. In the CD4+ fraction, cells were divided into CD45RA+ naive and CD45RA-negative memory subsets. This sample is part of a study of shared clonotypes between healthy human individuals. Trimming shortened V by 3 bases and J by 0 bases, and 5 bases separated the two germline ends. CDR3 length: 13 residues. CDR1 and CDR2 (germline): GTSNPN, SVGIG (reference sequence). Measured with immunoSEQ multiplex PCR; TCRdb has only the in-frame clones, and not every one. The sample holds approximately 2.5 million clones, around nine tenths seen once. Study results and caveats: It was anticipated that sequencing depth would influence how many clonotypes donors shared.

The chain couples TRBV30 to TRBJ2-2; possibly TRBD1 or TRBD2 for D (5 bases each). The sample taken for sequencing was naive CD4+ T cells sorted from blood. Subset: CD45RA+ positively selected. The TCR originated in a man aged 18 to 29 in good health. CDR3 residues: CAWRGANTGELFF. DNA for the CDR3: TGTGCCTGGAGGGGGGCGAACACCGGGGAGCTGTTTTTT. The variable domain in full, with the rest retrieved from reference TRBV30 and TRBJ2-2, is SQTIHQWPATLVQPVGSPLSLECTVEGTSNPNLYWYRQAAGRGLQLLFYSVGIGQISSEVPQNLSASRPQDRQFILSSKKLLLSDSGFYLCAWRGANTGELFFGEGSRLTVL.